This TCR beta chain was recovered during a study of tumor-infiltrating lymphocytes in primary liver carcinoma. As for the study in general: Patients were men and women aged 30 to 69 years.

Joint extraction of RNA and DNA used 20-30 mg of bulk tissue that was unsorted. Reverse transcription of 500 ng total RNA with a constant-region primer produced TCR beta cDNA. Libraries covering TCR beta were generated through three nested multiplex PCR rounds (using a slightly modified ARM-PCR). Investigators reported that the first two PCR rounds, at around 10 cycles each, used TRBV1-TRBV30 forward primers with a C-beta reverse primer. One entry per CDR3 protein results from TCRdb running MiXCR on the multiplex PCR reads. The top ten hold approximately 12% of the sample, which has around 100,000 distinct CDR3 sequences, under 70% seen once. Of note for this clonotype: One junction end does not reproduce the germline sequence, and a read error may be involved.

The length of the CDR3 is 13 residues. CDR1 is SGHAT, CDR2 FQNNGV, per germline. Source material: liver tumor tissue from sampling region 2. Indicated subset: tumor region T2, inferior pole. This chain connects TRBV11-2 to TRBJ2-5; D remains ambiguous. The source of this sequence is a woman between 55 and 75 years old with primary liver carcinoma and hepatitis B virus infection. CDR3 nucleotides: TGTGCAAGCAGCCCCAGCCTCTTGGAAACCCAGTACTTC. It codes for CASSPSLLETQYF.